The TCR beta chain under discussion was sequenced for a study of blood T cells in healthy people across ages. A sample-barcoded 5' primer and a J-beta primer mix were used in a second PCR of about 6 to 11 cycles. Each CDR3 protein gets one entry after TCRdb re-called the 5' RACE reads with MiXCR. The sample has 750,000 to 950,000 distinct CDR3 sequences, around 24% seen once. Concerning this clonotype: Its target is not known.

Study findings and constraints: There were more naive CD4+ cells and higher diversity in long-lived donors than in aged donors.

This CDR3 contains 14 residues. Germline values: CDR1 SGHRS, CDR2 YFSETQ. V lost 0 bases and J 0 bases, leaving 4 bases between the germline ends. This sample was shared with a second study, whose subject was T cells of mothers and their children.

The chain recombines TRBV5-1 with TRBJ1-5; D not resolved. This TCR was sampled from a boy aged 10-17 years in good health. The specimen was blood. Written as DNA, the CDR3 is TGCGCCAGCAGCTTGGACCATAGCAATCAGCCCCAGCATTTT. Its translation is CASSLDHSNQPQHF.